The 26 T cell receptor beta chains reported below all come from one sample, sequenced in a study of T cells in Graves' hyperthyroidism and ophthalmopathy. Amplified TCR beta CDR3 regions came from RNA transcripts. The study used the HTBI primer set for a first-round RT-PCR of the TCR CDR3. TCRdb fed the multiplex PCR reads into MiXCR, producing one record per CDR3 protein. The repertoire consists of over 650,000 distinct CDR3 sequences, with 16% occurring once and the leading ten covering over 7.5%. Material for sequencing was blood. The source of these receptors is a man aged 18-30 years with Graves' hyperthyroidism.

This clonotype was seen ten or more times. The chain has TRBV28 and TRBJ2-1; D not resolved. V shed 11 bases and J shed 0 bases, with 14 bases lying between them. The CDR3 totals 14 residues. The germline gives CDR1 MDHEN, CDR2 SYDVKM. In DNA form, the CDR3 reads TGTGCCTCCTGGCAGACGAGCTCCTACAATGAGCAGTTCTTC. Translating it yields CASWQTSSYNEQFF.

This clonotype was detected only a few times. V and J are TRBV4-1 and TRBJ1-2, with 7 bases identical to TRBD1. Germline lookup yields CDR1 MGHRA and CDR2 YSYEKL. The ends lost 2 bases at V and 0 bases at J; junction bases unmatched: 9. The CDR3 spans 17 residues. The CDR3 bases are TGCGCCAGCAGCCAACAAACCCACGGGACAGCTAACTATGGCTACACCTTC. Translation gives CASSQQTHGTANYGYTF.

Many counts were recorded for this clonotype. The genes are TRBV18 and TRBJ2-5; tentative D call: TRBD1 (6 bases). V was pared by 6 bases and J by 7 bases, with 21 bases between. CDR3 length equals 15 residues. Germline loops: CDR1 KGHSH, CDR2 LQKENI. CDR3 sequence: CASSPAGAPDGTQYF. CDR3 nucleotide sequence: TGTGCCAGCTCCCCTGCAGGGGCTCCGGACGGGACCCAGTACTTC.

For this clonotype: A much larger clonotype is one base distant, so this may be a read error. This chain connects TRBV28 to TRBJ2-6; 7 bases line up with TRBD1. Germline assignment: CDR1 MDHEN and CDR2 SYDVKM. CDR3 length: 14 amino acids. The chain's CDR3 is CASLSGEGADVLTF. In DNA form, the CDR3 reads TGTGCCAGCCTTTCAGGAGAGGGGGCCGACGTCCTGACTTTC.

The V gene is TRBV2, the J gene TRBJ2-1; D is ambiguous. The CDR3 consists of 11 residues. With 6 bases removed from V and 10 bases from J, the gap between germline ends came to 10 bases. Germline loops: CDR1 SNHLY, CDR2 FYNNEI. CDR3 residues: CASRLIWEQFF. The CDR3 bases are TGTGCCAGCAGGTTGATCTGGGAGCAGTTCTTC. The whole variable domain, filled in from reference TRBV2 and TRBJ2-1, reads EPEVTQTPSHQVTQMGQEVILRCVPISNHLYFYWYRQILGQKVEFLVSFYNNEISEKSEIFDDQFSVERPDGSNFTLKIRSTKLEDSAMYFCASRLIWEQFFGPGTRLTVL.

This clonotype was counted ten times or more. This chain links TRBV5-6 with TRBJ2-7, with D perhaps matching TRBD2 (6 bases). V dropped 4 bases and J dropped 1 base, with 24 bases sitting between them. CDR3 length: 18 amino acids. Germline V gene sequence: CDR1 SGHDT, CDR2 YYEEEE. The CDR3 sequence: CASSPTGTGSLGSYEQYF. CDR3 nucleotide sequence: TGTGCCAGCAGCCCAACTGGGACCGGGAGTTTAGGTTCCTACGAGCAGTACTTC.

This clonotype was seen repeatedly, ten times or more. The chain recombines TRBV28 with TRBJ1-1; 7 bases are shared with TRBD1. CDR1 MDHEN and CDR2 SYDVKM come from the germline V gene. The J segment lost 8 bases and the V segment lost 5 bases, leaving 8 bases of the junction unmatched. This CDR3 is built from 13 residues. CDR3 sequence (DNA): TGTGCCAGCAGTCAGACAGGGCAATCCGAAGCTTTCTTT. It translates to CASSQTGQSEAFF.

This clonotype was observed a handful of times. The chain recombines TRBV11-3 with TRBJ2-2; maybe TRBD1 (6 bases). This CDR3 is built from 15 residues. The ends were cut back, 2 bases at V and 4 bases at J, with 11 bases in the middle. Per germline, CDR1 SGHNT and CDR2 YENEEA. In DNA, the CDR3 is TGTGCCAGCAGCTTATCAGGGGTGGGCACCGGGGAGCTGTTTTTT. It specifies CASSLSGVGTGELFF.

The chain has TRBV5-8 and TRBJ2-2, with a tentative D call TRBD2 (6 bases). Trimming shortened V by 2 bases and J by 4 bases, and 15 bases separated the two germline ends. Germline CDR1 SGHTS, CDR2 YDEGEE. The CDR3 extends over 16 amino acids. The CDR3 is CASSLGLASGTGELFF. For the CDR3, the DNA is TGTGCCAGCAGCTTAGGTCTAGCGTCCGGCACCGGGGAGCTGTTTTTT.

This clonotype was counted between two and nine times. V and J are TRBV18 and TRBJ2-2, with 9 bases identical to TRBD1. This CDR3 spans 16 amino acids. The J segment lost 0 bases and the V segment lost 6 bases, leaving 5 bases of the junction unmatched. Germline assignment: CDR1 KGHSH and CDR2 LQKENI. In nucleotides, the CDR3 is TGTGCCAGCTCCCGAGGGACAGGGACGAACACCGGGGAGCTGTTTTTT. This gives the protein CASSRGTGTNTGELFF. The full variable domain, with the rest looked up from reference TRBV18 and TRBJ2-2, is NAGVMQNPRHLVRRRGQEARLRCSPMKGHSHVYWYRQLPEEGLKFMVYLQKENIIDESGMPKERFSAEFPKEGPSILRIQQVVRGDSAAYFCASSRGTGTNTGELFFGEGSRLTVL.

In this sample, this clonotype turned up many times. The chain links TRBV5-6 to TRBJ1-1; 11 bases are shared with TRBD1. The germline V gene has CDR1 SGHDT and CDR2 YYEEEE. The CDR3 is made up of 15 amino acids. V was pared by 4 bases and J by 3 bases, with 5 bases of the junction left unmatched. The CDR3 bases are TGTGCCAGCAGCAACCGGGACAGGGGGGACACTGAAGCTTTCTTT. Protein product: CASSNRDRGDTEAFF. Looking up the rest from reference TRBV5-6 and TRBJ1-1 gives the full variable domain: DAGVTQSPTHLIKTRGQQVTLRCSPKSGHDTVSWYQQALGQGPQFIFQYYEEEERQRGNFPDRFSGHQFPNYSSELNVNALLLGDSALYLCASSNRDRGDTEAFFGQGTRLTVV.

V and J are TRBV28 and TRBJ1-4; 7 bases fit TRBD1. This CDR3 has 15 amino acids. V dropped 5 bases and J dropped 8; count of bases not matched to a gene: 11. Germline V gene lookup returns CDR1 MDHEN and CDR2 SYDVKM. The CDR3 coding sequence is TGTGCCAGCAGTCCACTGACAGGGCGGGTGGAAAAACTGTTTTTT. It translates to CASSPLTGRVEKLFF.

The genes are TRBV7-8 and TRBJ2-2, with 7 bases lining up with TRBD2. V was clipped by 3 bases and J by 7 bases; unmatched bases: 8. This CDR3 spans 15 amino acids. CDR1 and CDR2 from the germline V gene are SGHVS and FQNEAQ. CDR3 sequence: CASSFKGGIGGELFF. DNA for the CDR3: TGTGCCAGCAGCTTTAAGGGAGGGATTGGCGGGGAGCTGTTTTTT.

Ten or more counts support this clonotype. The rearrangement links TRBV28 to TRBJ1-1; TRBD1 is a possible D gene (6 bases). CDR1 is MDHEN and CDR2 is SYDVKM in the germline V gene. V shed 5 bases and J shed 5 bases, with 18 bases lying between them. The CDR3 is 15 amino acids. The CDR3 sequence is CASSPWGGPVTEAFF. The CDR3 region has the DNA TGTGCCAGCAGTCCTTGGGGGGGCCCCGTTACTGAAGCTTTCTTT.

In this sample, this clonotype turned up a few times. This CDR3 is CASTPTSDPNTGELFF. The CDR3 DNA is TGTGCCAGCACCCCCACGTCGGACCCGAACACCGGGGAGCTGTTTTTT. This chain uses TRBV28 with TRBJ2-2; D gene unclear. Per the germline V gene, CDR1 is MDHEN and CDR2 is SYDVKM. V lost 7 bases and J lost 0, with 15 bases in between. The CDR3 is 16 residues long.

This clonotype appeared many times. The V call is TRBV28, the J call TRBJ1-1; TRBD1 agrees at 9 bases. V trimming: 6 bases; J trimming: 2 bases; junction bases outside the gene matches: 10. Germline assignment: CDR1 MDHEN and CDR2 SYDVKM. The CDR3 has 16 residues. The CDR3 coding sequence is TGTGCCAGCAGCCAACAGGGGGCTATACAAAACACTGAAGCTTTCTTT. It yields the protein CASSQQGAIQNTEAFF.

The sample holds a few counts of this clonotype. Written as DNA, the CDR3 is TGTGCCACCGATAGCGGGCCCCAAGAGACCCAGTACTTC. Protein product: CATDSGPQETQYF. The genes are TRBV24-1 and TRBJ2-5, with TRBD2 matching over 7 bases. CDR1 and CDR2 (germline): KGHDR, SFDVKD. The CDR3 spans 13 residues. Trimming took 9 bases from V and 1 from J; bases not matched to a gene: 4.

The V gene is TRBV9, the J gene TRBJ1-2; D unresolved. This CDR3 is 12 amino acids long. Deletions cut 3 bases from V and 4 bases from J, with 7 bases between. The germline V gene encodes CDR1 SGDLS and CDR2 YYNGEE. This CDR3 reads CASSGQSYGYTF. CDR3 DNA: TGTGCCAGCAGCGGGCAAAGCTATGGCTACACCTTC. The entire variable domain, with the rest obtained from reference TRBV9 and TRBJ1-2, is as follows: DSGVTQTPKHLITATGQRVTLRCSPRSGDLSVYWYQQSLDQGLQFLIQYYNGEERAKGNILERFSAQQFPDLHSELNLSSLELGDSALYFCASSGQSYGYTFGSGTRLTVV.

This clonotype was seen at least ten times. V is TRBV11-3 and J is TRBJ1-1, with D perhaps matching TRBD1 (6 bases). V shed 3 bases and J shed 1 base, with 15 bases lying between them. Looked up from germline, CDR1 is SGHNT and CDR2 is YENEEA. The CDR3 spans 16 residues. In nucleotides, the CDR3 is TGTGCCAGCAGCTTTAGGGGGTGGGAACGGAACACTGAAGCTTTCTTT. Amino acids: CASSFRGWERNTEAFF.

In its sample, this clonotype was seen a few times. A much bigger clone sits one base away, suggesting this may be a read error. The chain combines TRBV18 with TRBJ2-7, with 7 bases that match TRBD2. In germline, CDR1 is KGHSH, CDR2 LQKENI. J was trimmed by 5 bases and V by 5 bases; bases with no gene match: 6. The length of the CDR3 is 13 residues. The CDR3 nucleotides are TGTGCCAGCTCATCAAGCGGGGCCCACGAGCAGTACTTC. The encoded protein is CASSSSGAHEQYF. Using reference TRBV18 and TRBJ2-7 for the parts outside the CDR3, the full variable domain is NAGVMQNPRHLVRRRGQEARLRCSPMKGHSHVYWYRQLPEEGLKFMVYLQKENIIDESGMPKERFSAEFPKEGPSILRIQQVVRGDSAAYFCASSSSGAHEQYFGPGTRLTVT.

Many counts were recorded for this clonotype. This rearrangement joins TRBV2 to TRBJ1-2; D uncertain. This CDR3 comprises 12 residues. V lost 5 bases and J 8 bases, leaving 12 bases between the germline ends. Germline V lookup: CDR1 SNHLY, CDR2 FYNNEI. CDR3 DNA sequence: TGTGCCAGCAGTATGGTCCCTTTAGGCTACACCTTC. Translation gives CASSMVPLGYTF.

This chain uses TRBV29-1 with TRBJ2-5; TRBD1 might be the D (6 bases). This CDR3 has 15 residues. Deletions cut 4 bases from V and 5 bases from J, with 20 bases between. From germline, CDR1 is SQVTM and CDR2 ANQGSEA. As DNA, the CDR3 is TGCAGCGTTGGCCCCATCACAGGGAGTCTGGAGACCCAGTACTTC. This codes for CSVGPITGSLETQYF.

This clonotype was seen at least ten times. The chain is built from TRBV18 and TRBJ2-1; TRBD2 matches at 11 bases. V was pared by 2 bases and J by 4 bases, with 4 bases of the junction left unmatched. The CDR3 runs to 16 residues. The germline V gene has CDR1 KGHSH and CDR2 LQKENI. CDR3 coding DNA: TGTGCCAGCTCACCAACTAGCGGGAGTTTTTACAATGAGCAGTTCTTC. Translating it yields CASSPTSGSFYNEQFF.

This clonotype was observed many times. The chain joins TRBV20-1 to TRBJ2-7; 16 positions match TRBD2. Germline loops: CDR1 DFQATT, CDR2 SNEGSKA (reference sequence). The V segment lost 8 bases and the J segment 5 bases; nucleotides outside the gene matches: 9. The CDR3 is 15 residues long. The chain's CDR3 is CSPKAGLAGGHEQYF. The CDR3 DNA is TGCAGTCCGAAAGCGGGACTAGCGGGAGGGCACGAGCAGTACTTC.

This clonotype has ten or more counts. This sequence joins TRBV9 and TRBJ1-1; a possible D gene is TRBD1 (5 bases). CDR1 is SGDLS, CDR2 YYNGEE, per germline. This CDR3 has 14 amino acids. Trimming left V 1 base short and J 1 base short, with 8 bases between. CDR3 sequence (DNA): TGTGCCAGCAGCGTAAACGGACAGAACACTGAAGCTTTCTTT. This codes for CASSVNGQNTEAFF.

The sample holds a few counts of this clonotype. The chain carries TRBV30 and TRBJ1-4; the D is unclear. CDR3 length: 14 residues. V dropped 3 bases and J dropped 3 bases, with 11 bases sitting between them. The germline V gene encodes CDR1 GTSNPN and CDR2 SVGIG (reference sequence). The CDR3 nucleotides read TGTGCCTGGAGGTACCGTCGGGCTAATGAAAAACTGTTTTTT. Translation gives CAWRYRRANEKLFF.